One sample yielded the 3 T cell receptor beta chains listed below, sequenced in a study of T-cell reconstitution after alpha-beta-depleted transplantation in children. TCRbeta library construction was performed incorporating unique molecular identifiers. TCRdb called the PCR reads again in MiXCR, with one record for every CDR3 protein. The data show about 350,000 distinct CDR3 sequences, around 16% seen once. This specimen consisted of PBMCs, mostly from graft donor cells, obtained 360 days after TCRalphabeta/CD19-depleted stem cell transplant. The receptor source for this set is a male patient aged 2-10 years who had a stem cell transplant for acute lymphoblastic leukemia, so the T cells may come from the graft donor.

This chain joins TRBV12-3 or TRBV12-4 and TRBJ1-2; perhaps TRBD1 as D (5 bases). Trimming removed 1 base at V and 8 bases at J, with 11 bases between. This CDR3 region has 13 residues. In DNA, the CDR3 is TGTGCCAGCAGTTTAGTTCAGGGTGGAGGCTACACCTTC. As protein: CASSLVQGGGYTF.

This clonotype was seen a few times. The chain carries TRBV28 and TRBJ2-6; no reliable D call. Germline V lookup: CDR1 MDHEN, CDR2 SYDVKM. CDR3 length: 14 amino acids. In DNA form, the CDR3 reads TGTGGAATATCCGGGCATAGTGGGGCCAACGTCCTGACTTTC. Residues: CGISGHSGANVLTF.

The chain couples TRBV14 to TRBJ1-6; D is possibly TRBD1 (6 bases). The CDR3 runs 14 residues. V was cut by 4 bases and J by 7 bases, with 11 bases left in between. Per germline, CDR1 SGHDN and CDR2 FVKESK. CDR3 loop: CASSLGHRNSPLHF. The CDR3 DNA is TGTGCCAGCAGCCTGGGACACCGGAATTCACCCCTCCACTTT.